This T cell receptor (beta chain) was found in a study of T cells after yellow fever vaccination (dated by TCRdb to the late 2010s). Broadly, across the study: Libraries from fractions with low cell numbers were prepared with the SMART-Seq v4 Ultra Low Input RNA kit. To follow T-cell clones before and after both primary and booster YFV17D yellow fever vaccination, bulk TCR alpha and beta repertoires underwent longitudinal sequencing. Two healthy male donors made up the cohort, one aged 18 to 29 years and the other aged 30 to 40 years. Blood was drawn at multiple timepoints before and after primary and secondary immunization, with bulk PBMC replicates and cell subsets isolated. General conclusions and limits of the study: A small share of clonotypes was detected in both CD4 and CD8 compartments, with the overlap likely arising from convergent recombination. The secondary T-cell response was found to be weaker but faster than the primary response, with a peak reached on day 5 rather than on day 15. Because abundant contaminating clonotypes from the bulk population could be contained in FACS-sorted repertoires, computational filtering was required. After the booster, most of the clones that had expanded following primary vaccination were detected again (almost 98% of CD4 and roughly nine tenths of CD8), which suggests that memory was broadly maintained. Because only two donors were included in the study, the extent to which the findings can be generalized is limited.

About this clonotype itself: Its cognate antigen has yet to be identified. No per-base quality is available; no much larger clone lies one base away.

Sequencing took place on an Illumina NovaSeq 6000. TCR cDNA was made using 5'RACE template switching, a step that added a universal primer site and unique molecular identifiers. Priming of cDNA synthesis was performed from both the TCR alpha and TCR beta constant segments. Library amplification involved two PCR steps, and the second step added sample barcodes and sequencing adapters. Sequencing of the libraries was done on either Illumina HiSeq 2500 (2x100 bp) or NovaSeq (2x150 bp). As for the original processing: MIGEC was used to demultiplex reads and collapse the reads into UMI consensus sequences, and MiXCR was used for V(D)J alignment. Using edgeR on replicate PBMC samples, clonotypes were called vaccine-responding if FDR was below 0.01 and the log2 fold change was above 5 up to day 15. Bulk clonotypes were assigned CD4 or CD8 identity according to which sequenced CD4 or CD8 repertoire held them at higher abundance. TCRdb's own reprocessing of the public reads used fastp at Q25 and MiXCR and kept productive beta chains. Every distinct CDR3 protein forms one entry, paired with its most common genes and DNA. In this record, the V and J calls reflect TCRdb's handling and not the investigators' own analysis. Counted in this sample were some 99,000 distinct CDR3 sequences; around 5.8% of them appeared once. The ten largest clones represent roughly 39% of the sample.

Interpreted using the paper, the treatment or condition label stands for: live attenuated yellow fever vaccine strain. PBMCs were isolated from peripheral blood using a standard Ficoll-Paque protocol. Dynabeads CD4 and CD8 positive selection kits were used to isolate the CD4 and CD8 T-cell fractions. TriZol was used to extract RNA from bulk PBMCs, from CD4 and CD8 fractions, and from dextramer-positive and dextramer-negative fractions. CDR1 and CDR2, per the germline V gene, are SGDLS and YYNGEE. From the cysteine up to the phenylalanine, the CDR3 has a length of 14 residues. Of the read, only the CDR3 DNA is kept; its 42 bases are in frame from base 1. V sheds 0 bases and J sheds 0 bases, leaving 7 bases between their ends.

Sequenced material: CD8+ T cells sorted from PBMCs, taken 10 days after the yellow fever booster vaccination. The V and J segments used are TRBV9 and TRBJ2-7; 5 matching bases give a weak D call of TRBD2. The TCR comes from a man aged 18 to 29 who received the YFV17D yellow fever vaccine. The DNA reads TGTGCCAGCAGCGTAGGAGGGTTCTCCTACGAGCAGTACTTC. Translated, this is CASSVGGFSYEQYF.